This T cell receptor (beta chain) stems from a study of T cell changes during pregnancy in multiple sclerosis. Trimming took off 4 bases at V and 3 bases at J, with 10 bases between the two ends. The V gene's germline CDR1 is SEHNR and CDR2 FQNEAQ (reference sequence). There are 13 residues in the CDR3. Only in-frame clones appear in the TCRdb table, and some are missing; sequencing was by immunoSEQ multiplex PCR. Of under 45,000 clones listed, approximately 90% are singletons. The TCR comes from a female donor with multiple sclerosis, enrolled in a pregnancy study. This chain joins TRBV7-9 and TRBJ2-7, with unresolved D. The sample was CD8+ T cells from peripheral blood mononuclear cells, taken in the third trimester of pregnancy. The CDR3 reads CASSSSALYEQYF. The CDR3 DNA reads TGTGCCAGCAGCTCTTCCGCACTCTACGAGCAGTACTTC. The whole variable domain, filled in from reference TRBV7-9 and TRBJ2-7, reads DTGVSQNPRHKITKRGQNVTFRCDPISEHNRLYWYRQTLGQGPEFLTYFQNEAQLEKSRLLSDRFSAERPKGSFSTLEIQRTEQGDSAMYLCASSSSALYEQYFGPGTRLTVT.